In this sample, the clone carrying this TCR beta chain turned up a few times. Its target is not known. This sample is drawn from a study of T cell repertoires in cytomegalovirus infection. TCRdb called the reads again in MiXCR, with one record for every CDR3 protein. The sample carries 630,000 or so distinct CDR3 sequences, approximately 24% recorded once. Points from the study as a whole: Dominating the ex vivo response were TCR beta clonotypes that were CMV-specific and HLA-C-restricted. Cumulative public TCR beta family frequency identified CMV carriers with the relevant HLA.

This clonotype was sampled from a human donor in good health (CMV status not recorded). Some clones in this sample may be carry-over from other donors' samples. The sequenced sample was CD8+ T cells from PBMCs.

CDR3 sequence reads: CASSLTHRGGYGYTF. DNA for the CDR3: TGTGCCAGCAGTCTTACTCACAGGGGAGGCTATGGCTACACCTTC. The genes are TRBV6-5 and TRBJ1-2; TRBD1 aligns across 7 bases. The CDR3 has 15 amino acids. V lost 5 bases, J lost 4 bases, and 10 bases stayed unmatched. In germline, CDR1 is MNHEY, CDR2 SVGAGI.